This entry lists 4 T cell receptor beta chains sequenced from one sample in a study of T cell clones after liver transplantation (dated by TCRdb to about 2019). Preparation of the library involved the immunoSEQ multiplex PCR assay. In TCRdb, the immuneACCESS table is reduced to in-frame sequences with V and J assigned. These tables do not hold every clone; where another copy was compared, an unresolved V gene accounts for under half, and the others remain unexplained. The sample has about 80,000 clones on record, 70% to 85% of them singletons. The ten biggest clones cover around 0.45% of the sample. This specimen was CD4+ T cells from blood, taken about 46 months after liver transplant. Receptors originate from a human patient who received a liver transplant. Some T cells seen after a transplant may have their origin in the graft donor.

The chain carries TRBV6-6 and TRBJ1-1; the D gene is possibly TRBD1 (5 bases). Germline CDR1 reads MNHNY; CDR2 reads SVGAGI (reference sequence). The CDR3 loop spans 15 amino acids. V was cut by 5 bases and J by 0 bases, with 13 bases left in between. The CDR3 is CASSPRTTLNTEAFF. The DNA for the CDR3 is TGTGCCAGCAGTCCCAGGACAACCCTGAACACTGAAGCTTTCTTT.

This chain uses TRBV5-1 with TRBJ1-2, with 7 bases matching TRBD1. Germline lookup yields CDR1 SGHRS and CDR2 YFSETQ. J gave up 3 bases and V 3 bases, and 14 bases lay outside the gene matches. The CDR3 sequence is 17 residues long. CDR3 sequence: CASSSVSATGFDYGYTF. Here the CDR3 DNA reads TGCGCCAGCAGCTCGGTATCCGCGACAGGGTTTGACTATGGCTACACCTTC.

This clone was seen only once. The chain carries TRBV5-1 and TRBJ1-2, with 9 bases lining up with TRBD1. From germline, CDR1 is SGHRS and CDR2 YFSETQ. V was clipped by 4 bases and J by 2 bases; unmatched bases: 6. The CDR3 sequence is 15 residues long. This CDR3 reads CASSLRTGANYGYTF. CDR3 nucleotide sequence: TGCGCCAGCAGCCTACGGACAGGGGCAAACTATGGCTACACCTTC. Using reference TRBV5-1 and TRBJ1-2 for the parts outside the CDR3, the full variable domain is KAGVTQTPRYLIKTRGQQVTLSCSPISGHRSVSWYQQTPGQGLQFLFEYFSETQRNKGNFPGRFSGRQFSNSRSEMNVSTLELGDSALYLCASSLRTGANYGYTFGSGTRLTVV.

The V and J genes are TRBV30 and TRBJ1-2, with no clear D. V was pared by 3 bases and J by 4 bases, with 9 bases between. The CDR3 is made up of 12 amino acids. CDR1 is GTSNPN and CDR2 is SVGIG in the germline V gene (reference sequence). The CDR3 nucleotides read TGTGCCTGGAGACGCGCTCTCTATGGCTACACCTTC. This translates into CAWRRALYGYTF.